These T cell receptor beta chains were read from a single sample in a study of T cell responses to AZD1222 COVID-19 vaccine. Clones were read by immunoSEQ multiplex PCR, and TCRdb kept only the in-frame ones, dropping some. Among about 160,000 clones, roughly 90% were seen once, and the ten largest hold 3.3%. Sequencing was performed on peripheral blood, taken 28 days after the second AZD1222 dose. Every receptor here comes from an adult who received the AZD1222 COVID-19 vaccine. The CDR3 runs from the conserved cysteine through the conserved F or W. The D gene is left open where the match is weak. Part of the rows lack a size; the others show once, few, many or a class for expanded clones.

d_call	j_call	clone_size	v_call	cdr3_length	cdr3_nt	cdr3_aa
-	TRBJ2-7	-	TRBV5-4	11	TGTGCCAGCAGCTTAAACTACGAGCAGTACTTC	CASSLNYEQYF
-	TRBJ2-3	once	TRBV21-1	15	TGTGCCAGCAGCAAAACGGGAGGGCTCCCAGATACGCAGTATTTT	CASSKTGGLPDTQYF
TRBD1	TRBJ1-3	-	TRBV5-1	16	TGCGCCAGCAGCTTGGCGGGACAGGGAACTGGAAACACCATATATTTT	CASSLAGQGTGNTIYF
TRBD2	TRBJ2-3	-	TRBV6-5	15	TGTGCCAGCAGTTGGCCGGGACTAGCTTCAGATACGCAGTATTTT	CASSWPGLASDTQYF
-	TRBJ2-7	-	TRBV18	13	TGTGCCAGCTCCCCGAGTGGGCCCTACGAGCAGTACTTC	CASSPSGPYEQYF
-	TRBJ1-5	-	TRBV19	16	TGTGCCAGTAGTCCGTGGGGGGCTGGTGGCAATCAGCCCCAGCATTTT	CASSPWGAGGNQPQHF
-	TRBJ2-7	-	TRBV6-5	13	TGTGCCAGCACCCGGGACGGTAACTACGAGCAGTACTTC	CASTRDGNYEQYF
-	TRBJ2-5	once	TRBV7-3	13	TGTGCCAGCAGTACAGGGCTGGAGGAGACCCAGTACTTC	CASSTGLEETQYF
-	TRBJ2-3	-	TRBV30	12	TGTGCCTGGAGTGAGGGAACAGATACGCAGTATTTT	CAWSEGTDTQYF
-	TRBJ2-7	-	TRBV5-1	14	TGCGCCAGCAGCAACCGGGACTCTAACTACGAGCAGTACTTC	CASSNRDSNYEQYF
-	TRBJ2-3	-	TRBV4-1	17	TGCGCCAGCAGCCAGCCCTTCCTCCGGGCAGGCGGAGATACGCAGTATTTT	CASSQPFLRAGGDTQYF
-	TRBJ1-2	-	TRBV27	14	TGTGCCAGCAGTTCCCGCCGTCGTGACTATGGCTACACCTTC	CASSSRRRDYGYTF